The T cell receptor beta chain under discussion was sequenced for a study of T cell repertoires in cytomegalovirus infection. Overall study results and limits: HLA-C-restricted CMV clonotypes gave the most frequent clonotype in two of eight donors.

This clonotype was seen only a few times. The antigen remains undetermined. TCRdb reanalysed the reads using MiXCR and keeps one entry per CDR3 protein. The sample includes approximately 730,000 distinct CDR3 sequences, about 28% seen only once; the top ten take under 15%. This CDR3 is built from 14 residues. Germline V gene lookup returns CDR1 SGHVS and CDR2 FQNEAQ. V shed 2 bases and J shed 4 bases, with 11 bases lying between them. The clonotype comes from a human donor in good health (CMV status not recorded). Some clones in this sample may be carry-over from other donors' samples. This chain connects TRBV7-8 to TRBJ2-5; D is unresolved. Sample: cultured CD8+ T cells from PBMCs, taken from culture after CMV antigen stimulation. The CDR3 nucleotides are TGTGCCAGCAGCTTATCAAACTTCCGAGAGACCCAGTACTTC. It encodes CASSLSNFRETQYF. The full variable domain, with the rest looked up from reference TRBV7-8 and TRBJ2-5, is GAGVSQSPRYKVAKRGQDVALRCDPISGHVSLFWYQQALGQGPEFLTYFQNEAQLDKSGLPSDRFFAERPEGSVSTLKIQRTQQEDSAVYLCASSLSNFRETQYFGPGTRLLVL.